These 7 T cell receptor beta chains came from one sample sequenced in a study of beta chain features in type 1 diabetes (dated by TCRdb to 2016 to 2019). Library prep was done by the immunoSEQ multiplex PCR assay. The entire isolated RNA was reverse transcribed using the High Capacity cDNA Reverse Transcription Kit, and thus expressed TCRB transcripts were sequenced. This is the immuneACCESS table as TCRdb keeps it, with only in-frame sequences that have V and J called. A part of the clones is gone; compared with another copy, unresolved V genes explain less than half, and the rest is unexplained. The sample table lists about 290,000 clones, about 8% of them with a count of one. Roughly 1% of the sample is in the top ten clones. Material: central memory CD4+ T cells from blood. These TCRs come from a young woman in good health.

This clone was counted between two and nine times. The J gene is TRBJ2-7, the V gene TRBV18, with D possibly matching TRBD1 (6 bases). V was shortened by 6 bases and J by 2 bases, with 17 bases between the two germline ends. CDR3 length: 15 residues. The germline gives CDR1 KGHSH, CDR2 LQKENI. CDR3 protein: CASSLTTRGAYEQYF. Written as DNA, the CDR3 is TGTGCCAGCTCCCTGACGACCAGGGGAGCCTACGAGCAGTACTTC.

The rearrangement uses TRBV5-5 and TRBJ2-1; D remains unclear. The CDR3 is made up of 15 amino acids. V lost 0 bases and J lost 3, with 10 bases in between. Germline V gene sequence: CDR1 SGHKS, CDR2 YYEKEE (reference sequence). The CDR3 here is CASSLGLPYYNEQFF. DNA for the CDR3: TGTGCCAGCAGCTTGGGCCTTCCCTACTACAATGAGCAGTTCTTC.

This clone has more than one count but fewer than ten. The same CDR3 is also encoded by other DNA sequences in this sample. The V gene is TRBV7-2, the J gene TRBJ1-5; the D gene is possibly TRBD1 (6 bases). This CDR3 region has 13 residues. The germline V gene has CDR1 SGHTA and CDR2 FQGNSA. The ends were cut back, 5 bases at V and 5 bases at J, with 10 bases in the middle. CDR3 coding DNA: TGTGCCAGCAGCCTCGCAGGGGATCAGCCCCAGCATTTT. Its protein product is CASSLAGDQPQHF.

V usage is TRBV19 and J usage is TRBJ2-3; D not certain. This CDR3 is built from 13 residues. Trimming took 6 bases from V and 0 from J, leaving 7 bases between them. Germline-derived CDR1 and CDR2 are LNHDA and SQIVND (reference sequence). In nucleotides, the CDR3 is TGTGCCAGTAGATTCGACAGCACAGATACGCAGTATTTT. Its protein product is CASRFDSTDTQYF.

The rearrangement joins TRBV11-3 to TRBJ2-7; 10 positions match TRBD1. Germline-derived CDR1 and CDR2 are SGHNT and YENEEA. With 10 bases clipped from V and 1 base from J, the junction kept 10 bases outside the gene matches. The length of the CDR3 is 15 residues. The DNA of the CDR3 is TGTGCCACCTCGACAGGGGGCGAAGCATCCTACGAGCAGTACTTC. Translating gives CATSTGGEASYEQYF.

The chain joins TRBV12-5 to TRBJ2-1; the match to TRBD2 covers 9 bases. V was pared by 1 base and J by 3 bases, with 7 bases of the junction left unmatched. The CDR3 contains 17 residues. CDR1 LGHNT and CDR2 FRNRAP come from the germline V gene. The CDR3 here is CASGLGVAGVVYNEQFF. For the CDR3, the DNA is TGTGCTAGTGGTTTGGGAGTAGCGGGAGTGGTCTACAATGAGCAGTTCTTC. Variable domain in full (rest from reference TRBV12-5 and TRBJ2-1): DARVTQTPRHKVTEMGQEVTMRCQPILGHNTVFWYRQTMMQGLELLAYFRNRAPLDDSGMPKDRFSAEMPDATLATLKIQPSEPRDSAVYFCASGLGVAGVVYNEQFFGPGTRLTVL.

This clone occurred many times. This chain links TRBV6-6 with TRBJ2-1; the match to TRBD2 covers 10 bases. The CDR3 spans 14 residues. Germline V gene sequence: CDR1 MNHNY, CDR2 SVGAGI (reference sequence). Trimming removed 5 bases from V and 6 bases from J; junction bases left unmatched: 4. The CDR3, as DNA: TGTGCCAGCAGTCTACTAGCGGGGCCCAATGAGCAGTTCTTC. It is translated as CASSLLAGPNEQFF.